This entry describes one T cell receptor beta chain. These data belong to a study of OX40 agonist ivuxolimab in advanced cancers. The repertoire was sequenced with immunoSEQ multiplex PCR; TCRdb's copy has only in-frame clones and lacks some. The sample holds approximately 82,000 clones, almost 90% seen once. After removal of 5 bases from V and 7 bases from J, the junction contained 7 bases not matched to a gene. This CDR3 has 14 residues. Germline lookup yields CDR1 MDHEN and CDR2 SYDVKM. The sample consisted of CD4+ or CD8+ T cells sorted from blood, taken in a trial of the OX40 agonist ivuxolimab. The receptor's source is an adult with an advanced solid tumor such as melanoma, head and neck, liver or kidney cancer. This chain uses TRBV28 with TRBJ1-2; 10 positions agree with TRBD1. CDR3 coding DNA: TGTGCCAGCAGTCCCGGGACAGGGGTTTTTGGCTACACCTTC. Amino acid sequence: CASSPGTGVFGYTF.